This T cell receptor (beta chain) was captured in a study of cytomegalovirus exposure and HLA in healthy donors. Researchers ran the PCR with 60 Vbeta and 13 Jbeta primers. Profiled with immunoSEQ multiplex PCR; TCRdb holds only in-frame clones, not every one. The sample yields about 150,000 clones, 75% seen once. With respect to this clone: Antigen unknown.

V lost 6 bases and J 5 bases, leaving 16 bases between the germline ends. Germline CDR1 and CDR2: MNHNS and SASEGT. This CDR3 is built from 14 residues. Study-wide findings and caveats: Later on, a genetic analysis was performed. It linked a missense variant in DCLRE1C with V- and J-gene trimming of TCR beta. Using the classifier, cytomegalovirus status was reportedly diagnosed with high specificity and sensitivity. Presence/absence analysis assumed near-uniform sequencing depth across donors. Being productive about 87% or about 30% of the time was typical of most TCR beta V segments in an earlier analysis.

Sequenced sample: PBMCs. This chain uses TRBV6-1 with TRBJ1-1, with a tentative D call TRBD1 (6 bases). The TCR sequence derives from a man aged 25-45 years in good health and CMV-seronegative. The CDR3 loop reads CASRGTGRRTEAFF. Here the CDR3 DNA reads TGTGCCAGCAGAGGAACAGGGAGAAGAACTGAAGCTTTCTTT.